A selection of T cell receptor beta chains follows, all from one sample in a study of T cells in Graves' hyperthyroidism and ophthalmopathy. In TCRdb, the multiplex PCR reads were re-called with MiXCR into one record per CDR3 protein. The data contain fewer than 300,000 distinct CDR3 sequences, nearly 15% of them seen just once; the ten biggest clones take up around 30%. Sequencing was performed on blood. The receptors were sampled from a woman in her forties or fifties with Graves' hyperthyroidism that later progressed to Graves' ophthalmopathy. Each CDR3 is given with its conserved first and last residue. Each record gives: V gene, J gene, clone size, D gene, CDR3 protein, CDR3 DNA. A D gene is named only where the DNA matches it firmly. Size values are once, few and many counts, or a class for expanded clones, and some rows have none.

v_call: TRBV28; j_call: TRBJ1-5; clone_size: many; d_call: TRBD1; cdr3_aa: CASTRDRGGNQPQHF; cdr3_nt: TGTGCCAGCACCCGAGACAGGGGAGGAAATCAGCCCCAGCATTTT
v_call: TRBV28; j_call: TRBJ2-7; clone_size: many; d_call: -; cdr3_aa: CASSLPEYYEQYF; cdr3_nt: TGTGCCAGCAGTTTACCGGAATACTACGAGCAGTACTTC
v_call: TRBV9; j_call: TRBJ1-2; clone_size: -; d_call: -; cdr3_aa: CASSVGTAVYYGYTF; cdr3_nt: TGTGCCAGCAGCGTAGGGACAGCGGTTTACTATGGCTACACCTTC
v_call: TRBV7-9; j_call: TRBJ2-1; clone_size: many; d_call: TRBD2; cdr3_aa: CASSHISGRLNEQFF; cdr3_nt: TGTGCCAGCAGCCATATTAGCGGGAGGCTCAATGAGCAGTTCTTC
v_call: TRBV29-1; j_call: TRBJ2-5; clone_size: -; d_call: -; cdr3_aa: CSVPAGILAPETQYF; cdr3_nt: TGCAGCGTTCCTGCGGGGATACTAGCTCCAGAGACCCAGTACTTC
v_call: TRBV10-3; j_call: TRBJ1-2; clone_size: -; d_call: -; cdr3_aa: CAISESAGEIYGYTF; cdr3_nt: TGTGCCATCAGTGAGTCGGCAGGGGAGATCTATGGCTACACCTTC
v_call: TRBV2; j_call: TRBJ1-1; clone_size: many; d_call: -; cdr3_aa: CASSSEGGTEAFF; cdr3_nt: TGTGCCAGCAGTTCTGAGGGGGGCACTGAAGCTTTCTTT
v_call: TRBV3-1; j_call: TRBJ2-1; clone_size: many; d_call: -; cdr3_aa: CASSQFHFDEQFF; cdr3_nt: TGTGCCAGCAGCCAGTTCCATTTCGATGAGCAGTTCTTC
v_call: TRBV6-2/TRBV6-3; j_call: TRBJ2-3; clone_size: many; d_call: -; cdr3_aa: CASSYSGDPRSTDTQYF; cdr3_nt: TGTGCCAGCAGTTACTCGGGGGACCCGAGGAGCACAGATACGCAGTATTTT
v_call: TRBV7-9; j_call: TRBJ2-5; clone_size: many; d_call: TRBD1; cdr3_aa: CASIIPTGEETQYF; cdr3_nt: TGTGCCAGCATCATCCCGACAGGGGAAGAGACCCAGTACTTC
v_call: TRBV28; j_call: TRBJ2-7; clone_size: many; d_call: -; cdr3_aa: CASSAPGPPYEQYF; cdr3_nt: TGTGCCAGCAGTGCCCCCGGGCCCCCCTACGAGCAGTACTTC
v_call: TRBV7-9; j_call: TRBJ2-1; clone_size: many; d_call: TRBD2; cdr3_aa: CASSATSGFEQFF; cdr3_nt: TGTGCCAGCAGCGCGACTAGCGGCTTTGAGCAGTTCTTC
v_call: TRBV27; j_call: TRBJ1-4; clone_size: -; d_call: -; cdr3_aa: CASSPILTNEKLFF; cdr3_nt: TGTGCCAGCAGTCCCATTTTGACTAATGAAAAACTGTTTTTT
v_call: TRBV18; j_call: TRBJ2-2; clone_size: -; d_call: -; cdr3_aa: CASSPVAGWNAGELFF; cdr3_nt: TGTGCCAGCTCACCGGTCGCAGGTTGGAACGCCGGGGAGCTGTTTTTT
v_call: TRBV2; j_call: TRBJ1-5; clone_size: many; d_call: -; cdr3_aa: CASNQQYQPQHF; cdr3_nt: TGTGCCAGCAACCAACAGTATCAGCCCCAGCATTTT
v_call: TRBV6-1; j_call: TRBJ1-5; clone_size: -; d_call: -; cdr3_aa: CASSDLGPPNQPQHF; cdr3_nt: TGTGCCAGCAGTGATCTAGGACCGCCCAATCAGCCCCAGCATTTT
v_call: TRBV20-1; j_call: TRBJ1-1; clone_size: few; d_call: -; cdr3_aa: CSARVGNNAEAFF; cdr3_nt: TGCAGTGCTAGAGTTGGGAATAACGCTGAAGCTTTCTTT
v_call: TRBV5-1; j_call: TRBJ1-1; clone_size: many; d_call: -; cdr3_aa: CASSLVAGNTEAFF; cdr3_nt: TGCGCCAGCAGCTTGGTGGCCGGGAACACTGAAGCTTTCTTT
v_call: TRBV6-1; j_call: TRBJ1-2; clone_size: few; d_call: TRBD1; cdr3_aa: CASTLDRASGYTF; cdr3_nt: TGTGCCAGCACCCTCGACAGGGCTAGTGGCTACACCTTC
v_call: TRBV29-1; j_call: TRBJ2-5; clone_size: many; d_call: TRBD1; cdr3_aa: CSVDLAGTAQETQYF; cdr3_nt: TGCAGCGTTGATCTCGCCGGGACAGCCCAAGAGACCCAGTACTTC
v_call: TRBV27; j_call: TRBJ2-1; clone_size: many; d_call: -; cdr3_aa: CASSSSASSYNEQFF; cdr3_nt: TGTGCCAGCAGCTCTAGCGCAAGCTCCTACAATGAGCAGTTCTTC
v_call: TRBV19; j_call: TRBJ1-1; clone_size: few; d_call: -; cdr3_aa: CASSITQGYGGNTEAFF; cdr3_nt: TGTGCCAGTAGTATAACGCAAGGGTATGGAGGGAACACTGAAGCTTTCTTT
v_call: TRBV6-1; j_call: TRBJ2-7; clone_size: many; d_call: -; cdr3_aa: CASSEAPWAGKTYEQYF; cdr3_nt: TGTGCCAGCAGTGAAGCGCCATGGGCAGGGAAAACCTACGAGCAGTACTTC
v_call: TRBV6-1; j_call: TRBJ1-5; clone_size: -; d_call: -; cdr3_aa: CASSTTAGGLTQPQHF; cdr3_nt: TGTGCCAGCAGTACAACGGCCGGGGGGCTCACTCAGCCCCAGCATTTT
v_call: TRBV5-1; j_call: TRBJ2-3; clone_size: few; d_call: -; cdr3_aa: CASSTGGSDTQYF; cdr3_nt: TGCGCCAGCAGCACCGGAGGCTCAGATACGCAGTATTTT
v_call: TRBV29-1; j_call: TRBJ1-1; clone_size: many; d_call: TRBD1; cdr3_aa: CSAPHRGSEAFF; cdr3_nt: TGCAGCGCCCCCCACAGGGGCTCAGAAGCTTTCTTT
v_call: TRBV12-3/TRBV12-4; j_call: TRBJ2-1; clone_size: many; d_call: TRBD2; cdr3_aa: CASSLPGLALNEQFF; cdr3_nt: TGTGCCAGCAGCCTACCGGGACTAGCGCTCAATGAGCAGTTCTTC
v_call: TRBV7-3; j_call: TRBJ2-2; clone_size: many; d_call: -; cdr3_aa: CASSLLPGGTGELFF; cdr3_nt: TGTGCCAGCAGCTTATTGCCTGGCGGCACCGGGGAGCTGTTTTTT
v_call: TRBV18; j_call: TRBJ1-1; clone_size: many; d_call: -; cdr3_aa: CASSPLTKMNTEAFF; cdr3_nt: TGTGCCAGCTCACCCCTGACAAAAATGAACACTGAAGCTTTCTTT
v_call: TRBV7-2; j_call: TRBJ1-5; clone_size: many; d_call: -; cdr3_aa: CASSAGGAHQPQHF; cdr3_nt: TGTGCCAGCAGCGCCGGGGGGGCTCATCAGCCCCAGCATTTT
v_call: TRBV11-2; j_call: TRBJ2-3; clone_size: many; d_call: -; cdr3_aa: CASRTASGTDTQYF; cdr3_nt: TGTGCCAGCAGAACAGCCTCGGGCACAGATACGCAGTATTTT
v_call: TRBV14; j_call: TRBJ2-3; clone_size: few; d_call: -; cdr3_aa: CASSQGPGLHTDTQYF; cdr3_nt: TGTGCCAGCAGCCAAGGGCCGGGACTCCACACAGATACGCAGTATTTT
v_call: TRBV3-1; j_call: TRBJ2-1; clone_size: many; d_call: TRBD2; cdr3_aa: CASRAGTSVVHPSYNEQFF; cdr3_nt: TGTGCCAGCAGAGCCGGGACTAGCGTAGTCCATCCCTCCTACAATGAGCAGTTCTTC
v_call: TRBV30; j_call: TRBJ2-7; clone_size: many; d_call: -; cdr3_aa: CAWINTPSYEQYF; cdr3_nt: TGTGCCTGGATAAATACACCTTCCTACGAGCAGTACTTC
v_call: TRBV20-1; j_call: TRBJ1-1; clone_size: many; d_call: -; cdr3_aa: CSATRGGTEAFF; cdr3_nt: TGCAGTGCTACCAGAGGGGGCACTGAAGCTTTCTTT
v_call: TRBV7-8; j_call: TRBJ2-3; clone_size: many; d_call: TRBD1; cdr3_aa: CASSRHTGTDTDTQYF; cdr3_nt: TGTGCCAGCAGCCGGCATACCGGGACAGACACAGATACGCAGTATTTT
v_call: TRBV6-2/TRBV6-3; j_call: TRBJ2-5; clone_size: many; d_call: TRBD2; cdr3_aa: CASRTTRDPAGAQYF; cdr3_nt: TGTGCCAGCAGAACAACCCGAGACCCGGCGGGGGCCCAGTACTTC
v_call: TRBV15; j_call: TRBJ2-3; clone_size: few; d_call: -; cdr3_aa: CATSRALLAKNTDTQYF; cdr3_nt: TGTGCCACCAGCAGAGCTCTTTTAGCGAAAAACACAGATACGCAGTATTTT
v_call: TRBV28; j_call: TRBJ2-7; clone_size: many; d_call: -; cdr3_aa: CASSIGVQTYEQYF; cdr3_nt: TGTGCCAGCAGTATAGGAGTACAAACCTACGAGCAGTACTTC
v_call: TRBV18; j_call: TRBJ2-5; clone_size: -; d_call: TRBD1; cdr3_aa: CASSPPQGVRETQYF; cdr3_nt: TGTGCCAGCTCACCACCACAGGGGGTCAGGGAGACCCAGTACTTC
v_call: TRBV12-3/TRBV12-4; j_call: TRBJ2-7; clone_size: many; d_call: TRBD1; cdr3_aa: CASREDRGSYEQYF; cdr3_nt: TGTGCCAGCCGTGAGGACAGGGGTTCCTACGAGCAGTACTTC
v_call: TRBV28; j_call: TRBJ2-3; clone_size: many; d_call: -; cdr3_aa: CASRARQADTQYF; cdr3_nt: TGTGCCAGCAGGGCTAGGCAGGCAGATACGCAGTATTTT
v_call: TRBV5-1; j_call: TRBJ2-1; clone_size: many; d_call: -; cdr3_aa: CASRLGTVDYNEQFF; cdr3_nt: TGCGCCAGCAGATTGGGTACAGTAGATTACAATGAGCAGTTCTTC
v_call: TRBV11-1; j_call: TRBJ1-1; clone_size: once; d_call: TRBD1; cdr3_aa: CASSLWTGVGTEAFF; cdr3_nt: TGTGCCAGCAGCTTATGGACAGGGGTTGGCACTGAAGCTTTCTTT
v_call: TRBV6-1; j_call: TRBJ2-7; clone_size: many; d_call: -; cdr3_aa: CASSLGVPYEQYF; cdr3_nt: TGTGCCAGCAGTTTGGGGGTCCCCTACGAGCAGTACTTC
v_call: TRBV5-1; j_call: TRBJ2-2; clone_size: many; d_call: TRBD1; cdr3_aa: CASSLGGQGNTGELFF; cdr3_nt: TGCGCCAGCAGCTTGGGAGGACAGGGGAACACCGGGGAGCTGTTTTTT
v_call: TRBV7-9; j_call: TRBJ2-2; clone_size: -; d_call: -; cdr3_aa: CASSRTGLDTGELFF; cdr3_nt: TGTGCCAGCAGCCGAACAGGGTTGGACACCGGGGAGCTGTTTTTT
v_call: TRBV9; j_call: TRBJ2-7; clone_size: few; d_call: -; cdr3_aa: CASSPRTLGGYEQYF; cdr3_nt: TGTGCCAGCAGCCCCAGGACTCTGGGGGGATACGAGCAGTACTTC
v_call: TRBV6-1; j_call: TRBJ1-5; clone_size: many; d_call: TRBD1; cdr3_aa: CASRLRGLNSNQPQHF; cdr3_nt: TGTGCCAGCAGACTCAGGGGGCTGAATAGCAATCAGCCCCAGCATTTT
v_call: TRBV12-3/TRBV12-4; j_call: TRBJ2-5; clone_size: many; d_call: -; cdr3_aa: CASRDAETQYF; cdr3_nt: TGTGCCAGCAGGGACGCAGAGACCCAGTACTTC
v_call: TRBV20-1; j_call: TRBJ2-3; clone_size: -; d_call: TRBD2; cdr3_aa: CSARDGSGREYF; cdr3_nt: TGCAGTGCTAGAGATGGCAGCGGGAGGGAGTATTTT